Listed below are T cell receptor beta chains from one sample, sequenced in a study of human T cells and chemical hapten exposure. TCRdb reprocessed the RACE reads with MiXCR, giving one entry per CDR3 protein. The table lists tens of thousands of distinct CDR3 sequences, approximately 12% of them singletons, with more than 4.5% in the top ten. The specimen comprised whole blood, sampled in connection with sensitization to the hapten diphenylcyclopropenone (DPC). The receptors originated from a woman aged 45 to 65 with alopecia areata. Some clones in this sample may be carry-over from other donors' samples. Each CDR3 is given with its conserved first and last residue. The order of the fields is D gene, V gene, J gene, clone size, CDR3 DNA, CDR3 protein. The D gene is left open where the match is weak. Some rows have no size entry. The others give once, few or many, or a class for an expanded clone.

.	TRBV10-3	TRBJ2-7	.	TGTGCCATCAGTGAAAGAAGCTACGAGCAGTACTTC	CAISERSYEQYF
.	TRBV14	TRBJ1-4	.	TGTGCCAGCAGCCAAGCAGGGTTTAATGAAAAACTGTTTTTT	CASSQAGFNEKLFF
TRBD2	TRBV29-1	TRBJ2-2	few	TGCAGCGCCCAGGTGGGGGGGATCAACACCGGGGAGCTGTTTTTT	CSAQVGGINTGELFF
TRBD1	TRBV7-6	TRBJ2-7	few	TGTGCCAGCAGCCTACGGGACAGAAAATACGAGCAGTACTTC	CASSLRDRKYEQYF
.	TRBV20-1	TRBJ2-3	many	TGCAGTGCGACCCCGATGACAGATACGCAGTATTTT	CSATPMTDTQYF
.	TRBV6-6	TRBJ1-3	many	TGTGCCAGCAGTTATCGTCCCATCTCCGGAAACACCATATATTTT	CASSYRPISGNTIYF
.	TRBV18	TRBJ2-1	.	TGTGCCAGCTCATTATGGCAGGACCACAATGAGCAGTTCTTC	CASSLWQDHNEQFF
.	TRBV6-6	TRBJ1-5	few	TGTGCCAGCAGTTACGGGGGGGGGAGTCAGCCCCAGCATTTT	CASSYGGGSQPQHF
.	TRBV27	TRBJ2-1	medium-sized	TGTGCCAGCAGCAAAGGGGGGAATGAGCAGTTCTTC	CASSKGGNEQFF
.	TRBV2	TRBJ1-4	many	TGTGCCAGCAGTGAACTCCTTCCAGCAACTAATGAAAAACTGTTTTTT	CASSELLPATNEKLFF
.	TRBV20-1	TRBJ1-5	.	TGCAGTGCTCTCCAGACGGATAGGGCGGGTCAGCCCCAGCATTTT	CSALQTDRAGQPQHF
.	TRBV6-1	TRBJ2-3	few	TGTGCCAGCAGTGTCGCGCCTTTGGACACAGATACGCAGTATTTT	CASSVAPLDTDTQYF
TRBD2	TRBV6-4	TRBJ2-1	few	TGTGCCAGCAGTGACCTAGCGGACAATGAGCAGTTCTTC	CASSDLADNEQFF
TRBD1	TRBV5-1	TRBJ1-1	many	TGCGCCAGCAGCTCCCCGGGACAGGGGGGTGAAGCTTTCTTT	CASSSPGQGGEAFF
.	TRBV12-3/TRBV12-4	TRBJ1-5	many	TGTGCCAGCAGTTTGGCCAGGGCGGCCAATCAGCCCCAGCATTTT	CASSLARAANQPQHF
.	TRBV21-1	TRBJ2-5	.	TGTGCCACCTCCCAGGGGCGCGGGACAGAGACCCAGTACTTC	CATSQGRGTETQYF
.	TRBV19	TRBJ1-2	few	TGTGCCACCCGATTTTCCGGGGGCAACTATGGCTACACCTTC	CATRFSGGNYGYTF
.	TRBV29-1	TRBJ2-2	.	TGCAGTGCTTCTGAGACTAGGAACACCGGGGAGCTGTTTTTT	CSASETRNTGELFF
TRBD2	TRBV29-1	TRBJ2-3	few	TGCAGCGTAGGACTAGCGGGAGGGAGCACAGATACGCAGTATTTT	CSVGLAGGSTDTQYF
.	TRBV4-1	TRBJ2-2	.	TGCGCCAGCAGCCAGTTCGACACCGGGGAGCTGTTTTTT	CASSQFDTGELFF
.	TRBV24-1	TRBJ2-2	many	TGTGCCACACAGGGTTTCGGGGAGCTGTTTTTT	CATQGFGELFF
.	TRBV7-6	TRBJ2-2	many	TGTGCCAGCAGCTTAGCGGGTCACGGGGAGCTGTTTTTT	CASSLAGHGELFF
TRBD1	TRBV6-7	TRBJ1-1	few	TGTGCCAGCAGTCCTCTTCAGGAGACAGGGTTGAACACTGAAGCTTTCTTT	CASSPLQETGLNTEAFF
.	TRBV20-1	TRBJ2-7	.	TGCAGTGCTCCCAGGGCAGGGACAAGGTTAACCTACGAGCAGTACTTC	CSAPRAGTRLTYEQYF
TRBD1	TRBV15	TRBJ1-5	.	TGTGCCACCAGCAGAGGGACAGGGAGCAATCAGCCCCAGCATTTT	CATSRGTGSNQPQHF
.	TRBV5-5	TRBJ1-3	few	TGTGCCAGCAGCTCTCGGGGGCAGGCTGGAAACACCATATATTTT	CASSSRGQAGNTIYF
.	TRBV12-3/TRBV12-4	TRBJ1-2	medium-sized	TGTGCCAGCAGAAAACAAGAAACAGGGGGCTACACCTTC	CASRKQETGGYTF
.	TRBV25-1	TRBJ2-5	.	TGTGCCAGCAGTGAGGACTTAAGGGGTACAGAGACCCAGTACTTC	CASSEDLRGTETQYF
.	TRBV27	TRBJ1-2	once	TGTGCCAGCAGTTTACAATCGAATAACTATGGCTACACCTTC	CASSLQSNNYGYTF
.	TRBV12-3/TRBV12-4	TRBJ1-5	few	TGTGCCAGCAGCATCGGAGACCCAGGCATGGCCCAGCATTTT	CASSIGDPGMAQHF
TRBD1	TRBV3-1	TRBJ1-1	few	TGTGCCAGCAGCCAAGACTTGGACAGGTACACTGAAGCTTTCTTT	CASSQDLDRYTEAFF
TRBD1	TRBV19	TRBJ2-1	many	TGTGCCAGTAGTACAGACAGGGGAGGGTTCTTC	CASSTDRGGFF
.	TRBV19	TRBJ1-5	few	TGTGCCAGTAGTAGCAGAGTTAATCAGCCCCAGCATTTT	CASSSRVNQPQHF
.	TRBV13	TRBJ1-1	few	TGTGCCAGCAGCTTAGGCCTGAGCTTTGAAGCTTTCTTT	CASSLGLSFEAFF
TRBD2	TRBV20-1	TRBJ2-3	few	TGCAGTGCTGGACTAGCGGGAGGAGCAGATACGCAGTATTTT	CSAGLAGGADTQYF
TRBD1	TRBV30	TRBJ1-1	.	TGTGCCCGGACCGACAGGGCGAACACTGAAGCTTTCTTT	CARTDRANTEAFF
TRBD1	TRBV11-3	TRBJ2-1	many	TGTGCCAGCAGCCATACTCCCTTACAGGGGACAACCTACAATGAGCAGTTCTTC	CASSHTPLQGTTYNEQFF
.	TRBV19	TRBJ2-1	.	TGTGCCAGGCAAGTCACAGTTAGCAATGAGCAGTTCTTC	CARQVTVSNEQFF
.	TRBV4-1	TRBJ2-5	.	TGCGCCAGCAGCCAGGAGCGCCTAGAGACCCAGTACTTC	CASSQERLETQYF
TRBD1	TRBV11-2	TRBJ1-5	.	TGTGCCAGCAGCTCACAGGGGGGGAATCAGCCCCAGCATTTT	CASSSQGGNQPQHF
TRBD1	TRBV7-9	TRBJ2-7	many	TGTGCCAGCAGTTTGCAGGGACAGCTGGTCGACGAGCAGTACTTC	CASSLQGQLVDEQYF
.	TRBV20-1	TRBJ2-1	few	TGCAGTGCTAGGCGTCTAACCCCCGACAATGAGCAGTTCTTC	CSARRLTPDNEQFF
.	TRBV9	TRBJ2-1	few	TGTGCCAGCAGCGTAGTGGGCGGCTCCTACAATGAGCAGTTCTTC	CASSVVGGSYNEQFF